This T cell receptor beta chain was captured in a study of blood T cell repertoires in COVID-19. Sequencing was performed with immunoSEQ multiplex PCR; in TCRdb, only in-frame clones are kept and a portion is missing. In the table there are hundreds of thousands of clones, about nine tenths of which are singletons. In germline, CDR1 is LNHNV, CDR2 YYDKDF (reference sequence). The CDR3 runs to 19 residues. Trimming pared 4 bases from V and 2 bases from J, leaving 26 bases between. This chain joins TRBV15 and TRBJ2-5; a possible D gene is TRBD1 (6 bases). Sequencing was carried out using PBMCs or T cells enriched from blood (not recorded which). The receptor's source is a woman aged 30 to 39 with acute COVID-19. The CDR3: CATSTSSGTLRPYQETQYF. For the CDR3, the DNA is TGTGCCACCAGCACCTCTTCCGGGACACTTCGCCCGTATCAAGAGACCCAGTACTTC.